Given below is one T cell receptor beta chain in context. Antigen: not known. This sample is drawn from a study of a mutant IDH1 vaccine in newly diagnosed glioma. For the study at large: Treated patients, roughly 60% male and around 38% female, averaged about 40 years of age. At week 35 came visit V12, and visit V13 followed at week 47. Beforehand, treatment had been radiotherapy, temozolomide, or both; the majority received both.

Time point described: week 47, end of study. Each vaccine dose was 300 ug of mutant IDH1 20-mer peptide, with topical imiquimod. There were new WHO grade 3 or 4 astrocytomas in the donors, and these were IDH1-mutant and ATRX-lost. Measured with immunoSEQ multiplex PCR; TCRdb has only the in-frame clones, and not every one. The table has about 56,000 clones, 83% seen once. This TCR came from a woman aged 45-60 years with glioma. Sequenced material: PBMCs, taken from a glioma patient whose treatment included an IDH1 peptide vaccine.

CDR3 residues: CASSRQWNTEAFF. Here the CDR3 DNA reads TGTGCCAGCAGCAGGCAGTGGAACACTGAAGCTTTCTTT. The chain combines TRBV27 with TRBJ1-1, with D unclear. Germline V gene data show CDR1 as MNHEY and CDR2 as SMNVEV (reference sequence). This CDR3 contains 13 residues. Trimming stripped 6 bases from V and 1 base from J, with 9 bases between.